The 4 T cell receptor beta chains presented below share a single source sample, sequenced in a study of shared clonotypes between healthy human individuals. Naive CD8 cells were CD45RO-negative, positively selected for CCR7, excluding terminally differentiated effector memory CD45RA+ cells. Here immunoSEQ multiplex PCR was the method, and the copy in TCRdb shows in-frame clones only, minus some. The table records more than 2 million clones, approximately 95% of them present only once. The sample consisted of naive CD8+ T cells sorted from blood. These receptors all stem from a man aged 18-30 years in good health.

The genes are TRBV6-6 and TRBJ2-3; 8 bases line up with TRBD2. The CDR3 contains 15 residues. V lost 4 bases to trimming and J lost 1 base; unmatched junction nucleotides: 4. CDR1 and CDR2 (germline): MNHNY, SVGAGI (reference sequence). The CDR3 reads CASSSSGRGTDTQYF. For the CDR3, the DNA is TGTGCCAGCAGTTCTAGCGGGCGAGGCACAGATACGCAGTATTTT.

This chain joins TRBV14 and TRBJ1-2, with D possibly TRBD1 on 5 matching bases. The germline V and J ends were trimmed by 4 bases and 4 bases, with 10 bases remaining between them. CDR3 size: 13 residues. Looked up from germline, CDR1 is SGHDN and CDR2 is FVKESK. The CDR3: CASSLTESYGYTF. The CDR3 region has the DNA TGTGCCAGCAGCCTGACAGAATCCTATGGCTACACCTTC. Variable domain in full (rest from reference TRBV14 and TRBJ1-2): EAGVTQFPSHSVIEKGQTVTLRCDPISGHDNLYWYRRVMGKEIKFLLHFVKESKQDESGMPNNRFLAERTGGTYSTLKVQPAELEDSGVYFCASSLTESYGYTFGSGTRLTVV.

Concerning this clone: Other DNA sequences in this specimen translate into the identical CDR3. The chain carries TRBV5-6 and TRBJ2-7, with D possibly matching TRBD1 (6 bases). CDR1 is SGHDT and CDR2 is YYEEEE in the germline V gene. Trimming removed 5 bases from V and 2 bases from J, with 11 bases in between. The CDR3 runs 13 residues. The CDR3 is CASSPGTPYEQYF. CDR3 sequence (DNA): TGTGCCAGCAGTCCCGGGACACCCTACGAGCAGTACTTC. Full variable domain (remainder filled in from reference TRBV5-6 and TRBJ2-7): DAGVTQSPTHLIKTRGQQVTLRCSPKSGHDTVSWYQQALGQGPQFIFQYYEEEERQRGNFPDRFSGHQFPNYSSELNVNALLLGDSALYLCASSPGTPYEQYFGPGTRLTVT.

The rearrangement joins TRBV12-2 to TRBJ2-7. TRBV12-2 is termed a pseudogene. The CDR3 runs 11 residues. In nucleotides, the CDR3 is TGTGCAAGTCGCTTAGTCTACGAGCAGTACTTC. This translates into CASRLVYEQYF.